This T cell receptor (beta chain) derives from a study of control samples from healthy donors and cancer patients. TCRdb keeps only in-frame clones here, not all; method: immunoSEQ multiplex PCR. The sample consists of roughly 88,000 clones, approximately 93% of them appearing once. The CDR3 runs 14 residues. Germline loops: CDR1 SEHNR, CDR2 FQNEAQ (reference sequence). Notes on this clone: One end of the junction varies from germline; a read error may be responsible.

The receptor's source is a woman aged 30 to 39 in good health. Source material: blood. This rearrangement joins TRBV7-9 to TRBJ2-1; 7 nucleotides align to TRBD2. The CDR3 here is CASSFRGSYDEQFF. The CDR3 bases are TGTGCCAGCAGCTTCCGCGGGAGCTACGATGAGCAGTTCTTC.